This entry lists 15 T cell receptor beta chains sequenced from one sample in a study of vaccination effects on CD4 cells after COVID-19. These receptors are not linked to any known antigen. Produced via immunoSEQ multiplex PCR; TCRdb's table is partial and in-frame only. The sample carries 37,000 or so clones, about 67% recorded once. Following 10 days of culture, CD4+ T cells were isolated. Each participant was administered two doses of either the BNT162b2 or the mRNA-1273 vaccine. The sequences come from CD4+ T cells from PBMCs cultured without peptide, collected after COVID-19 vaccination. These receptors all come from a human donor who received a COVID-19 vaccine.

The CDR3: CASRVDLYEQYF. The CDR3 DNA sequence: TGTGCCAGCAGGGTGGACCTTTACGAGCAGTACTTC. The chain uses TRBV2 and TRBJ2-7; D not resolved. Trimming left V 6 bases short and J 4 bases short, with 10 bases between. CDR3 length: 12 residues. Germline V lookup: CDR1 SNHLY, CDR2 FYNNEI.

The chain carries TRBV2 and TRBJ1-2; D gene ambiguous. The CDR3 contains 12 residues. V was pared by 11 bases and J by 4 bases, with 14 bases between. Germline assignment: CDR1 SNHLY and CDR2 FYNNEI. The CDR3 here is CASRAALYGYTF. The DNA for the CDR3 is TGTGCCTCCCGGGCCGCCCTCTATGGCTACACCTTC.

The CDR3 protein is CASSPIGGPSTDTQYF. The CDR3 nucleotides are TGTGCCAGCTCACCCATAGGAGGGCCCTCCACAGATACGCAGTATTTT. The V call is TRBV18, the J call TRBJ2-3; the D gene is possibly TRBD2 (6 bases). This CDR3 is 16 amino acids long. The germline gives CDR1 KGHSH, CDR2 LQKENI. Trimming took 3 bases from V and 2 from J, leaving 15 bases between them.

The DNA of the CDR3 is TGTGCCATCGGGGGGGCCAGTACCTCTGGAAACACCATATATTTT. It specifies CAIGGASTSGNTIYF. The chain is built from TRBV10-3 and TRBJ1-3; D may be TRBD1 (6 bases). The CDR3 runs 15 residues. The V and J ends lost 8 bases and 0 bases respectively, with 14 bases between them. Germline CDR1 reads ENHRY; CDR2 reads SYGVKD.

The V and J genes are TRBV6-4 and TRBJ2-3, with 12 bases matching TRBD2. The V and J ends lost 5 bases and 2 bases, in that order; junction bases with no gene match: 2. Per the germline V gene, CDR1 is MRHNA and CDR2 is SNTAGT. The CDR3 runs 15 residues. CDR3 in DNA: TGTGCCAGCAGTCGACTAGCGGGAGACACAGATACGCAGTATTTT. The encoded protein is CASSRLAGDTDTQYF.

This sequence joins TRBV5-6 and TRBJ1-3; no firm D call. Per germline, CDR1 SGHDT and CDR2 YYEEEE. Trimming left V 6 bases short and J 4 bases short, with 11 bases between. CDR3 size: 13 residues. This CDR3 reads CASNRWGGNTIYF. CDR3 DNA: TGTGCCAGCAACCGATGGGGAGGAAACACCATATATTTT.

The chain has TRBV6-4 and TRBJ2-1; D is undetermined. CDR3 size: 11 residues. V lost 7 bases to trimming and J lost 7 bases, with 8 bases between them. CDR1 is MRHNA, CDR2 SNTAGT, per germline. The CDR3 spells CASTPRNEQFF. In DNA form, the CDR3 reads TGTGCCAGCACCCCTAGGAATGAGCAGTTCTTC.

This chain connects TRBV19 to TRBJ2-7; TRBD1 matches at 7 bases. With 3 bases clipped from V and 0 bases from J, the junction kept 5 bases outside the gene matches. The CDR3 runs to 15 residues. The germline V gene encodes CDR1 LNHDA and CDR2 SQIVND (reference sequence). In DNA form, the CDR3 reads TGTGCCAGTAGTATTGGGACAGCGATCTCCTACGAGCAGTACTTC. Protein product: CASSIGTAISYEQYF. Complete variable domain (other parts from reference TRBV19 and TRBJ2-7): DGGITQSPKYLFRKEGQNVTLSCEQNLNHDAMYWYRQDPGQGLRLIYYSQIVNDFQKGDIAEGYSVSREKKESFPLTVTSAQKNPTAFYLCASSIGTAISYEQYFGPGTRLTVT.

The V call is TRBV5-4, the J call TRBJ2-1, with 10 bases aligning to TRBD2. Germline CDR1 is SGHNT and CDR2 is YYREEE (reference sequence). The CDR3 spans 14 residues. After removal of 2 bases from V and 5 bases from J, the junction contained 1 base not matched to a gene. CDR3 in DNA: TGTGCCAGCAGCTTAGCGGGAGGGGACAATGAGCAGTTCTTC. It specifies CASSLAGGDNEQFF. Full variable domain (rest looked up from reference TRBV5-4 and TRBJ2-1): ETGVTQSPTHLIKTRGQQVTLRCSSQSGHNTVSWYQQALGQGPQFIFQYYREEENGRGNFPPRFSGLQFPNYSSELNVNALELDDSALYLCASSLAGGDNEQFFGPGTRLTVL.

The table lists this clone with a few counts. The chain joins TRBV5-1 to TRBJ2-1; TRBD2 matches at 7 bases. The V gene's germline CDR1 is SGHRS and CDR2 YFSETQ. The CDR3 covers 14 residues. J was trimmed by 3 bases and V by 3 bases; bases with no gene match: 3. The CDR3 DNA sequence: TGCGCCAGCAGCTCAGCGGGAAACTACAATGAGCAGTTCTTC. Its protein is CASSSAGNYNEQFF.

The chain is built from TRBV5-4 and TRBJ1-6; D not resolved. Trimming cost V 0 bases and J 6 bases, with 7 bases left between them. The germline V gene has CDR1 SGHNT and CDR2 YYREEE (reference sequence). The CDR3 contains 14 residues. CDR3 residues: CASSLDILNSPLHF. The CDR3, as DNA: TGTGCCAGCAGCTTGGACATACTTAATTCACCCCTCCACTTT.

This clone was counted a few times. CDR3 sequence reads: CASSARTGYNSPLHF. The DNA for the CDR3 is TGTGCCAGCAGCGCACGGACAGGTTATAATTCACCCCTCCACTTT. V usage is TRBV3-1 (or the pseudogene TRBV3-2) and J usage is TRBJ1-6; TRBD1 matches 7 bases. The V gene end was trimmed by 5 bases and the J gene end by 4 bases; junction bases not matched to a gene: 5. Looked up from germline, CDR1 is LGHDT and CDR2 is YNNKEL (reference sequence). The CDR3 totals 15 residues.

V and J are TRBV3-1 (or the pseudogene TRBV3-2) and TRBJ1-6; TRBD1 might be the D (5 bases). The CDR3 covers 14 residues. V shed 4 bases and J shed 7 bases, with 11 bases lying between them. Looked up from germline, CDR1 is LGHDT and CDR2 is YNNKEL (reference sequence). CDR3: CASSPQAANSPLHF. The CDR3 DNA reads TGTGCCAGCAGCCCACAGGCCGCAAATTCACCCCTCCACTTT.

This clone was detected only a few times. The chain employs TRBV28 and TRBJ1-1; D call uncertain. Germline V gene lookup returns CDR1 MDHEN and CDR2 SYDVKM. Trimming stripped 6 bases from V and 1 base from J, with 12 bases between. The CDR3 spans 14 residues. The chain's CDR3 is CASRNLTRNTEAFF. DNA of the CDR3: TGTGCCAGCAGAAACCTAACAAGGAACACTGAAGCTTTCTTT.

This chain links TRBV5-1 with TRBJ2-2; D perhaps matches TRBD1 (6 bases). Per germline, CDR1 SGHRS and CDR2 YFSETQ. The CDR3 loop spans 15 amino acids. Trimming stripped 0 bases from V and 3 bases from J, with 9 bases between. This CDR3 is CASSLEGEHTGELFF. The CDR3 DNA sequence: TGCGCCAGCAGCTTGGAGGGGGAGCACACCGGGGAGCTGTTTTTT.